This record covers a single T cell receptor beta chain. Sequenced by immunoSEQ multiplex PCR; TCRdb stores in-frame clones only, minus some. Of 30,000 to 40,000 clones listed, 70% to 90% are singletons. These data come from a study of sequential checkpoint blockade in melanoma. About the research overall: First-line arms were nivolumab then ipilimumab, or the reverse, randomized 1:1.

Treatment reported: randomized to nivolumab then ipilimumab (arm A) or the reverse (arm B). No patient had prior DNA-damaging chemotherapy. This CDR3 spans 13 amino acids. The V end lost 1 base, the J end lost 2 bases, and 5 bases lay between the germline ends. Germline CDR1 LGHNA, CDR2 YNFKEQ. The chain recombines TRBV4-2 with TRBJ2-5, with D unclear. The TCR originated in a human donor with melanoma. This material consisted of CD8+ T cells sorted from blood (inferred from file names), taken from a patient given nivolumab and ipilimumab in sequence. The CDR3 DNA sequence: TGTGCCAGCAGCCAAGGGCAGCAAGAGACCCAGTACTTC. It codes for CASSQGQQETQYF.